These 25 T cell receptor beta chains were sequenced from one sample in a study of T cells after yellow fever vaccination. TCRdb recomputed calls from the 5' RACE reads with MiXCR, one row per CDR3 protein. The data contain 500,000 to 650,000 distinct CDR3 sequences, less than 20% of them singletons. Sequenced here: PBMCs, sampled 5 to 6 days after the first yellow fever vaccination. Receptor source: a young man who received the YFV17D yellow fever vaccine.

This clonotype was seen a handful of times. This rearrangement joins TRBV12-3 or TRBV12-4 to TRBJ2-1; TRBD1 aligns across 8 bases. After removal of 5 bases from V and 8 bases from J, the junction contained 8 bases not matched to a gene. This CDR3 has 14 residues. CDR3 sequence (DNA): TGTGCCAGCAGTGGAGAACAGGGGGGCTATGAGCAGTTCTTC. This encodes CASSGEQGGYEQFF.

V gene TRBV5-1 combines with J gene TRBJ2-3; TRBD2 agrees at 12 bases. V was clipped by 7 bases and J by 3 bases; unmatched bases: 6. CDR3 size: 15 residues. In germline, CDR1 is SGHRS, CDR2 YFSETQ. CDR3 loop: CASGASGGETDTQYF. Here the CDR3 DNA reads TGCGCCAGCGGAGCTAGCGGGGGGGAAACAGATACGCAGTATTTT.

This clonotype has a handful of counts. The CDR3 is CASSRGGAGETQYF. For the CDR3, the DNA is TGTGCCAGCAGCCGCGGGGGGGCGGGAGAGACCCAGTACTTC. This sequence joins TRBV7-2 and TRBJ2-5, with TRBD2 identical over 9 bases. CDR3 length equals 14 residues. The germline V gene encodes CDR1 SGHTA and CDR2 FQGNSA. The V gene end was trimmed by 5 bases and the J gene end by 4 bases; junction bases not matched to a gene: 5.

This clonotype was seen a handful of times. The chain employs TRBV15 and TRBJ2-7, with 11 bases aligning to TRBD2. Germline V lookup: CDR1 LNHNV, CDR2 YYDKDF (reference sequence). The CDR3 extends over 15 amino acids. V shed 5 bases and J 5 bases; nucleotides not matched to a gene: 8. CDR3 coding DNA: TGTGCCACCAGCCACACGAGACTAGCGGGGAACGAGCAGTACTTC. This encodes CATSHTRLAGNEQYF.

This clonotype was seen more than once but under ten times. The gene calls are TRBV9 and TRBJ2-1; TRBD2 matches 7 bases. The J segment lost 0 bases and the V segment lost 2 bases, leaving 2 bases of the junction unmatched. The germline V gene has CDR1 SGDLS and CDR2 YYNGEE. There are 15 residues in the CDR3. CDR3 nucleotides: TGTGCCAGCAGCGTGAGCGGGGACTCCTACAATGAGCAGTTCTTC. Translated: CASSVSGDSYNEQFF.

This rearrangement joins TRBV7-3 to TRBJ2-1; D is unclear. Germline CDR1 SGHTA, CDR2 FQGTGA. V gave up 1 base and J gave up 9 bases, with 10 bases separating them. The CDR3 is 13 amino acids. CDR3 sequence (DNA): TGTGCCAGCAGCTTAAATTTTGGTCCTGAGCAGTTCTTC. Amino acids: CASSLNFGPEQFF. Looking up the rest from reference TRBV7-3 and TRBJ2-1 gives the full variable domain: GAGVSQTPSNKVTEKGKYVELRCDPISGHTALYWYRQSLGQGPEFLIYFQGTGAADDSGLPNDRFFAVRPEGSVSTLKIQRTERGDSAVYLCASSLNFGPEQFFGPGTRLTVL.

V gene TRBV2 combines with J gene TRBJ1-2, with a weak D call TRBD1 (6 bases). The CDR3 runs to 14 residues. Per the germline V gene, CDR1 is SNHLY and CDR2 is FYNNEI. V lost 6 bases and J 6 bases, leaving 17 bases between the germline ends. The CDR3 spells CASSSLGGIDGYTF. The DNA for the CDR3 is TGTGCCAGCAGCTCGTTGGGGGGCATTGATGGCTACACCTTC. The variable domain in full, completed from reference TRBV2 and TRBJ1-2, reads EPEVTQTPSHQVTQMGQEVILRCVPISNHLYFYWYRQILGQKVEFLVSFYNNEISEKSEIFDDQFSVERPDGSNFTLKIRSTKLEDSAMYFCASSSLGGIDGYTFGSGTRLTVV.

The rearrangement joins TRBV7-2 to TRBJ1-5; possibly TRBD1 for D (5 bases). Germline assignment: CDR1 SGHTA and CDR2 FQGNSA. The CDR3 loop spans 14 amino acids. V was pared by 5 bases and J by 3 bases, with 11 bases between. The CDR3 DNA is TGTGCCAGCAGCCATCCCGGGACCAATCAGCCCCAGCATTTT. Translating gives CASSHPGTNQPQHF.

CDR3 loop: CSARGIWGGRTDTQYF. The CDR3 region has the DNA TGCAGTGCTAGAGGGATTTGGGGAGGAAGAACAGATACGCAGTATTTT. The chain employs TRBV20-1 and TRBJ2-3; the D gene is possibly TRBD2 (6 bases). Trimming removed 1 base from V and 3 bases from J, with 17 bases in between. The V gene's germline CDR1 is DFQATT and CDR2 SNEGSKA (reference sequence). This CDR3 is built from 16 residues.

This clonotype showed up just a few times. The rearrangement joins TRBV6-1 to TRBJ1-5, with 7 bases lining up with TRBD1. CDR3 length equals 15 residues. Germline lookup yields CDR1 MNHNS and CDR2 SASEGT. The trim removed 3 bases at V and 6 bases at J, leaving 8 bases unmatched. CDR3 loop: CASSEGRGGIQPQHF. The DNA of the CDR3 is TGTGCCAGCAGTGAGGGCAGGGGGGGGATTCAGCCCCAGCATTTT.

This chain's CDR3 is CASSESRARGTDTQYF. The CDR3 DNA sequence: TGCGCCAGCAGTGAGTCGAGGGCTCGAGGGACAGATACGCAGTATTTT. The chain uses TRBV10-1 and TRBJ2-3; the D gene is possibly TRBD2 (5 bases). This CDR3 is 16 amino acids long. The V end lost 0 bases, the J end lost 3 bases, and 13 bases lay between the germline ends. CDR1 and CDR2 from the germline V gene are WNHNN and SYGVQD (reference sequence).

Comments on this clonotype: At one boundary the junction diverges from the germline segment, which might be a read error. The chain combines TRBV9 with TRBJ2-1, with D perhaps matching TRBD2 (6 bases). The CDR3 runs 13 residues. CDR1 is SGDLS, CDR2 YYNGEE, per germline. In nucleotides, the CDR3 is TGTGCCAGCAGCGGTTCTAGCGCCTATGAGCGGTTCTTC. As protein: CASSGSSAYERFF.

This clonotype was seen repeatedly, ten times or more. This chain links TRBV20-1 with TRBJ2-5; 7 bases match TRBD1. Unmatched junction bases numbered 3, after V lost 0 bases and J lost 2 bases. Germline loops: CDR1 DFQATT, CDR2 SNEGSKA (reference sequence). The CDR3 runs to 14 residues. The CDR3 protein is CSARDRRGQETQYF. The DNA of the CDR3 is TGCAGTGCTAGAGACCGCAGGGGGCAAGAGACCCAGTACTTC.

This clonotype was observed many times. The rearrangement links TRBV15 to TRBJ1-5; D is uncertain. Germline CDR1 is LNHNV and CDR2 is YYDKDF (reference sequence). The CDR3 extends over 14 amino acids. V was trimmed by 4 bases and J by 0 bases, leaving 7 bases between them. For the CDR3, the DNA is TGTGCCACCAGCACGGCCCATAGCAATCAGCCCCAGCATTTT. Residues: CATSTAHSNQPQHF.

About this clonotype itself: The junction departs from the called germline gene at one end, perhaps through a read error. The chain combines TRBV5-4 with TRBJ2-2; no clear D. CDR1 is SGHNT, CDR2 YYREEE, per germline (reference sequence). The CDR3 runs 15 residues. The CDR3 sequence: CASSLALGNAGELFF. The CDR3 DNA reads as TGTGCCAGCAGCTTGGCGTTAGGGAACGCCGGGGAGCTGTTTTTT.

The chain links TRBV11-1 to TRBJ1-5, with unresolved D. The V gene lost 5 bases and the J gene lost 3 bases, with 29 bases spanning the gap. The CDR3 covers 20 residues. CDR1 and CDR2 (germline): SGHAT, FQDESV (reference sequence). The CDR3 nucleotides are TGTGCCAGCAGCCCCGGCGGTGATCGCGGCCCGGAGAATTACAATCAGCCCCAGCATTTT. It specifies CASSPGGDRGPENYNQPQHF.

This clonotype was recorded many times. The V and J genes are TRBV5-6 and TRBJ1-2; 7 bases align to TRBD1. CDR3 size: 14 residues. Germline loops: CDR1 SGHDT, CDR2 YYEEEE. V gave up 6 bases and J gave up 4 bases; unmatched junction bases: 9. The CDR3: CASNARTGAYGYTF. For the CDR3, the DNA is TGTGCCAGCAACGCACGGACAGGCGCCTATGGCTACACCTTC.

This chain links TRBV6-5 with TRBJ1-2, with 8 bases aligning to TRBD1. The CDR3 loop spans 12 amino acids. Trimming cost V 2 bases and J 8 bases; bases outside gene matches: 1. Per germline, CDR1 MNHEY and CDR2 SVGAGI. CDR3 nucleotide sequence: TGTGCCAGCAGTTACGGGACAGGCGGCTACACCTTC. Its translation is CASSYGTGGYTF.

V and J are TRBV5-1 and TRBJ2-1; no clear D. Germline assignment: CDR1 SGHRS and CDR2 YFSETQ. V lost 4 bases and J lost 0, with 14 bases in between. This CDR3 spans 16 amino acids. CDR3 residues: CASSLDNSPSYNEQFF. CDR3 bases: TGCGCCAGCAGCCTCGACAACAGCCCCTCCTACAATGAGCAGTTCTTC.

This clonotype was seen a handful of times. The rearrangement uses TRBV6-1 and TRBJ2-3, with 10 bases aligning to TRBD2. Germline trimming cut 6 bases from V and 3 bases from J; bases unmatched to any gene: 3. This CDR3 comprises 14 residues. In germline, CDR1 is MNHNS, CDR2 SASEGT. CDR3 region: CASRGTSETDTQYF. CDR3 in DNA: TGTGCCAGCAGAGGGACTAGCGAAACAGATACGCAGTATTTT.

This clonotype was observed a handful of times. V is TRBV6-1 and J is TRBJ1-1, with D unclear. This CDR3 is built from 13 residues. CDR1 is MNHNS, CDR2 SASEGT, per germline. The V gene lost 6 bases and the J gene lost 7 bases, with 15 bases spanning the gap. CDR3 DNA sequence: TGTGCCAGCAGCCCATTTAGCCGGATTGAAGCTTTCTTT. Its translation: CASSPFSRIEAFF.

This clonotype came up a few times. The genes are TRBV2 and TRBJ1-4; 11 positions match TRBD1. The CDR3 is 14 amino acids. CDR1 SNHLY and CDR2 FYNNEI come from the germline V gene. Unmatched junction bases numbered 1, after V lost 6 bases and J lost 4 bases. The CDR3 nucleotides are TGTGCCAGCAGGGGGACAGGGGGTAATGAAAAACTGTTTTTT. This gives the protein CASRGTGGNEKLFF. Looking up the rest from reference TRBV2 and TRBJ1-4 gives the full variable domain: EPEVTQTPSHQVTQMGQEVILRCVPISNHLYFYWYRQILGQKVEFLVSFYNNEISEKSEIFDDQFSVERPDGSNFTLKIRSTKLEDSAMYFCASRGTGGNEKLFFGSGTQLSVL.

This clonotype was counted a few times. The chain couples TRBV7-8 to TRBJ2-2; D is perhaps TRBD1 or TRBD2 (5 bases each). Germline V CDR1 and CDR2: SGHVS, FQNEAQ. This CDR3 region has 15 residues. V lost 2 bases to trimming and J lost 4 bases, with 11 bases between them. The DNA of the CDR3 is TGTGCCAGCAGCTTACCGGGGCGATCCACCGGGGAGCTGTTTTTT. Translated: CASSLPGRSTGELFF.

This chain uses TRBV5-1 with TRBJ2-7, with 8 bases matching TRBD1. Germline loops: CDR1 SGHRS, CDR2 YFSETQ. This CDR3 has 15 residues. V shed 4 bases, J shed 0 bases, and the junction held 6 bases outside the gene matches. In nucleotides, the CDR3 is TGCGCCAGCAGCGAGGGACAGGACAGCTCCTACGAGCAGTACTTC. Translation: CASSEGQDSSYEQYF.

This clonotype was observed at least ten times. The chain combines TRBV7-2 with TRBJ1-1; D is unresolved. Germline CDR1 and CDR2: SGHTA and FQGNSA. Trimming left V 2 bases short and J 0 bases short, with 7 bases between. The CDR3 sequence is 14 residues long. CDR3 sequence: CASSLKYMNTEAFF. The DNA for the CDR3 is TGTGCCAGCAGCTTAAAGTACATGAACACTGAAGCTTTCTTT.